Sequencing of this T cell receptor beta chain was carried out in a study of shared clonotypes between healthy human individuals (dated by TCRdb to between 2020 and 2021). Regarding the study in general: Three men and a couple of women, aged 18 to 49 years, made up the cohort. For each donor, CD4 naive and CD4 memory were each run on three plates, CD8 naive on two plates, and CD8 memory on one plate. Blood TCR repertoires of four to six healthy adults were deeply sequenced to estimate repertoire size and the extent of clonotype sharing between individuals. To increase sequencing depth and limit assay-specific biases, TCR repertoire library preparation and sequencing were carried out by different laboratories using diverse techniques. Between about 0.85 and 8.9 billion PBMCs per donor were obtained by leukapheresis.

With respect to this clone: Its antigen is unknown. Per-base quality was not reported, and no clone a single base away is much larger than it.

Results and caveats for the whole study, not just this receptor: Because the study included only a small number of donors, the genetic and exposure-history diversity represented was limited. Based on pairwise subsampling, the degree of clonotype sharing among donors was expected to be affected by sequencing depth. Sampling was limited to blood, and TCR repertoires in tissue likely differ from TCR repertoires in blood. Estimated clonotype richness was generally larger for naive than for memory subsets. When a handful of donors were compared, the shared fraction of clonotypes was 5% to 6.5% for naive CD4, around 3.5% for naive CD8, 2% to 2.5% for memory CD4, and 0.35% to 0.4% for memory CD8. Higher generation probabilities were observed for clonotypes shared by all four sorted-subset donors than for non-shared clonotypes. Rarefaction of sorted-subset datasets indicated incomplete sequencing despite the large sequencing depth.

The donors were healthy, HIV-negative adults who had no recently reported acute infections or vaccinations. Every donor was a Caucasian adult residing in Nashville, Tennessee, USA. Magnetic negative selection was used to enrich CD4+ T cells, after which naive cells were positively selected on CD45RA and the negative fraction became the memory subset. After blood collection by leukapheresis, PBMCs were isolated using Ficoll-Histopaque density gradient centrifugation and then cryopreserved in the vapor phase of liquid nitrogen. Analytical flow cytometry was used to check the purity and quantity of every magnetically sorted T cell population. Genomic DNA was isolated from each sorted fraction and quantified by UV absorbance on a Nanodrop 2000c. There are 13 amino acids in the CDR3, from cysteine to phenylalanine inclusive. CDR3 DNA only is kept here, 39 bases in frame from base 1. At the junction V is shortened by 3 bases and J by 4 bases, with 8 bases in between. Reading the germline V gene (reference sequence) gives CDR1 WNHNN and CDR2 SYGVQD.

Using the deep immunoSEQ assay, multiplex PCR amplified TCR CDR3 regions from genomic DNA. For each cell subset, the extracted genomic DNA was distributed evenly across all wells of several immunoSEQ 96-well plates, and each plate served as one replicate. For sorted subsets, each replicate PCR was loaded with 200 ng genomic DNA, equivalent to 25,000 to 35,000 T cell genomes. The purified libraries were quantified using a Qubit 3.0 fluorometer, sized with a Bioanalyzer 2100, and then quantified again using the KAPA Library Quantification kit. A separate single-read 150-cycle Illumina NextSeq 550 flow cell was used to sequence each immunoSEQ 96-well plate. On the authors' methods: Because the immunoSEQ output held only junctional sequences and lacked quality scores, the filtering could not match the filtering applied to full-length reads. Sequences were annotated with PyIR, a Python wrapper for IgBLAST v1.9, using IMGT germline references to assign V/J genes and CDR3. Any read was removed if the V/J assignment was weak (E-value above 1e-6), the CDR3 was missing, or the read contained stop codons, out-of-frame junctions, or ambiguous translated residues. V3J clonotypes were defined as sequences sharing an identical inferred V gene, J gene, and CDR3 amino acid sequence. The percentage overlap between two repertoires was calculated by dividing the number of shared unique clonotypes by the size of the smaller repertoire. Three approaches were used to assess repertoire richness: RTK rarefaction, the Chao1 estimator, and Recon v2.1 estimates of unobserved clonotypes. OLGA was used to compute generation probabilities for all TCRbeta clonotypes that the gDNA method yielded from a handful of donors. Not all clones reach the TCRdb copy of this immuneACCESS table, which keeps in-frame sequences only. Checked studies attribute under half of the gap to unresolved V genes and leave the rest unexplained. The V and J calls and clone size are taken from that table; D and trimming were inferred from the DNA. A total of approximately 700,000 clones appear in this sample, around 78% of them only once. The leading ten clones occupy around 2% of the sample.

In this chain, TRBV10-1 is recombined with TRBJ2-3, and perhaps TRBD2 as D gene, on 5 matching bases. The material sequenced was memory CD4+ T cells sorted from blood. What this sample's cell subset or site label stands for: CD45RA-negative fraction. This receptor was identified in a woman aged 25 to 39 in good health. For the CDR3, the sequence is CASSDASSDTQYF. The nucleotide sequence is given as TGCGCCAGCAGTGATGCTAGCTCAGATACGCAGTATTTT.